Following are 28 T cell receptor beta chains from one sample sequenced in a study of T cell responses to AZD1222 COVID-19 vaccine. Method: immunoSEQ multiplex PCR; TCRdb's copy keeps in-frame clones and lacks some. The sample lists more than 150,000 clones, approximately 90% occurring once. Sequencing used peripheral blood, obtained on day 0 of AZD1222 vaccination. These receptors were obtained from an adult in good health.

J is TRBJ2-7 and V is TRBV5-1; TRBD1 is a possible D gene (5 bases). Germline CDR1 is SGHRS and CDR2 is YFSETQ. V dropped 4 bases and J dropped 1 base, with 9 bases sitting between them. The CDR3 loop spans 13 amino acids. CDR3 in DNA: TGCGCCAGCAGCCAGACAGAGTCCTACGAGCAGTACTTC. Residues: CASSQTESYEQYF.

In this sample, this clone turned up once. The CDR3 here is CASSLSGANTEAFF. The DNA of the CDR3 is TGTGCCAGCAGCTTATCAGGGGCCAACACTGAAGCTTTCTTT. The chain uses TRBV7-3 and TRBJ1-1, with D possibly matching TRBD1 (6 bases). V lost 2 bases and J 2 bases, leaving 9 bases between the germline ends. Germline CDR1 is SGHTA and CDR2 is FQGTGA. The CDR3 consists of 14 residues.

The chain employs TRBV24-1 and TRBJ2-3; D is unresolved. This CDR3 is 14 amino acids long. CDR1 and CDR2 (germline): KGHDR, SFDVKD. The ends were cut back, 3 bases at V and 5 bases at J, with 11 bases in the middle. The CDR3: CATSDPIREDTQYF. The CDR3 coding sequence is TGTGCCACCAGTGATCCGATAAGGGAAGATACGCAGTATTTT.

V and J are TRBV4-2 and TRBJ1-3; 8 bases align to TRBD1. This CDR3 spans 14 amino acids. Per the germline V gene, CDR1 is LGHNA and CDR2 is YNFKEQ. The trim removed 5 bases at V and 3 bases at J, leaving 3 bases unmatched. The CDR3 DNA is TGTGCCAGCAGCACTGGACAGGGTGGAAACACCATATATTTT. Its translation is CASSTGQGGNTIYF.

This chain connects TRBV18 to TRBJ1-5; the D is unclear. Looked up from germline, CDR1 is KGHSH and CDR2 is LQKENI. CDR3 size: 12 residues. The V end was cut by 5 bases, the J end by 5 bases, with 7 bases between. The CDR3 DNA is TGTGCCAGCTCAAAAAACGATCAGCCCCAGCATTTT. Translation gives CASSKNDQPQHF.

V usage is TRBV11-2 and J usage is TRBJ1-5, with unresolved D. This CDR3 has 17 residues. Trimming removed 5 bases at V and 3 bases at J, with 20 bases between. Per the germline V gene, CDR1 is SGHAT and CDR2 is FQNNGV. The CDR3 DNA reads as TGTGCCAGCAGCCTAGGCGTCTCGACTAAACTCAATCAGCCCCAGCATTTT. Protein sequence: CASSLGVSTKLNQPQHF.

The V and J genes are TRBV6-5 and TRBJ2-3; 7 nucleotides agree with TRBD2. CDR3 size: 14 residues. The ends lost 10 bases at V and 3 bases at J; junction bases unmatched: 10. Germline V lookup: CDR1 MNHEY, CDR2 SVGAGI. In DNA, the CDR3 is TGTGCCACCTCGGATAGCGGGTGGACAGATACGCAGTATTTT. It specifies CATSDSGWTDTQYF.

V gene TRBV7-9 combines with J gene TRBJ2-3, with D perhaps TRBD1 (6 bases). V was clipped by 5 bases and J by 2 bases, with 11 bases between them. The germline CDR1 and CDR2 sequences are SEHNR and FQNEAQ (reference sequence). CDR3 length: 14 amino acids. The CDR3 DNA reads TGTGCCAGCAGCCAAGGACAGTACACAGATACGCAGTATTTT. Translated, it gives CASSQGQYTDTQYF.

The chain couples TRBV24-1 to TRBJ1-2; 9 bases are shared with TRBD1. The CDR3 runs to 14 residues. Germline V lookup: CDR1 KGHDR, CDR2 SFDVKD. The V and J ends lost 3 bases and 7 bases, in that order; junction bases with no gene match: 5. In nucleotides, the CDR3 is TGTGCCACCAGTGATCGAGGACAGGGGCTTGGCTACACCTTC. Translating gives CATSDRGQGLGYTF.

The chain carries TRBV5-8 and TRBJ2-5, with no clear D. This CDR3 comprises 15 residues. V was pared by 2 bases and J by 0 bases, with 11 bases between. Per germline, CDR1 SGHTS and CDR2 YDEGEE. This CDR3 is CASSLVVANQETQYF. The CDR3, as DNA: TGTGCCAGCAGCTTAGTCGTTGCCAACCAAGAGACCCAGTACTTC.

This chain joins TRBV3-1 (or the pseudogene TRBV3-2) and TRBJ1-1; D gene unclear. CDR1 and CDR2 from the germline V gene are LGHDT and YNNKEL (reference sequence). The CDR3 is 12 residues long. The ends were cut back, 1 base at V and 10 bases at J, with 10 bases in the middle. CDR3 protein: CASSQGHPRAFF. CDR3 bases: TGTGCCAGCAGCCAAGGACACCCCCGAGCTTTCTTT.

This chain connects TRBV2 to TRBJ2-5, with 8 bases aligning to TRBD1. Germline CDR1 reads SNHLY; CDR2 reads FYNNEI. CDR3 size: 15 residues. V shed 3 bases, J shed 4 bases, and the junction held 7 bases outside the gene matches. The CDR3 DNA sequence: TGTGCCAGCAGTGACTTTAGGACAGGGCGAGAGACCCAGTACTTC. Amino acid sequence: CASSDFRTGRETQYF. The whole variable domain, remainder taken from reference TRBV2 and TRBJ2-5, is EPEVTQTPSHQVTQMGQEVILRCVPISNHLYFYWYRQILGQKVEFLVSFYNNEISEKSEIFDDQFSVERPDGSNFTLKIRSTKLEDSAMYFCASSDFRTGRETQYFGPGTRLLVL.

This chain connects TRBV7-9 to TRBJ1-2; D ambiguous. The germline V and J ends were trimmed by 1 base and 7 bases, with 4 bases remaining between them. This CDR3 comprises 11 residues. Germline values: CDR1 SEHNR, CDR2 FQNEAQ (reference sequence). CDR3 DNA: TGTGCCAGCAGCTTAGTTGGTGGCTACACCTTC. Translated: CASSLVGGYTF.

In its sample, this clone was seen a few times. V usage is TRBV6-5 and J usage is TRBJ1-1, with a weak D call TRBD1 (5 bases). The V gene lost 7 bases and the J gene lost 1 base, with 13 bases spanning the gap. CDR3 size: 14 residues. Germline V gene data show CDR1 as MNHEY and CDR2 as SVGAGI. CDR3 sequence (DNA): TGTGCCAGCACCCAGGGTCTGGGGAACACTGAAGCTTTCTTT. The encoded protein is CASTQGLGNTEAFF.

The J gene is TRBJ2-7, the V gene TRBV21-1; TRBD2 is the table's D call and was not checked against the DNA. TRBV21-1 is a pseudogene. The CDR3 contains 18 residues. In nucleotides, the CDR3 is TGTGCCAGCAGCAAAGCGCTTTGGAGGGGTCCGGGTTCCTACGAGCAGTACTTC. Its translation: CASSKALWRGPGSYEQYF.

The chain uses TRBV7-2 and TRBJ2-1; 11 bases are shared with TRBD2. Germline V CDR1 and CDR2: SGHTA, FQGNSA. V was pared by 1 base and J by 1 base, with 3 bases of the junction left unmatched. The CDR3 length is 17 residues. CDR3 bases: TGTGCCAGCAGCTTAGTAGGGACTAGCGGTTCCTACAATGAGCAGTTCTTC. As protein: CASSLVGTSGSYNEQFF.

This clone was seen once. V gene TRBV10-3 combines with J gene TRBJ2-7; 8 positions match TRBD1. The CDR3 runs 16 residues. Per germline, CDR1 ENHRY and CDR2 SYGVKD. V trimming: 0 bases; J trimming: 4 bases; junction bases outside the gene matches: 8. For the CDR3, the DNA is TGTGCCATCAGTGAGTCGACAGACAGGGGTAGGTACGAGCAGTACTTC. It translates to CAISESTDRGRYEQYF.

The chain recombines TRBV2 with TRBJ1-4, with TRBD1 matching 8 bases. Germline loops: CDR1 SNHLY, CDR2 FYNNEI. Unmatched junction bases numbered 5, after V lost 4 bases and J lost 1 base. The CDR3 covers 16 residues. CDR3 coding DNA: TGTGCCAGCAGTGGCGACAGGGGTGGAACTAATGAAAAACTGTTTTTT. It specifies CASSGDRGGTNEKLFF.

The genes are TRBV5-1 and TRBJ1-1; tentative D call: TRBD1 (5 bases). CDR3 length: 13 amino acids. V dropped 3 bases and J dropped 2 bases, with 8 bases sitting between them. Germline V gives CDR1 SGHRS, CDR2 YFSETQ. CDR3 amino acids: CASSYRSNTEAFF. Written as DNA, the CDR3 is TGCGCCAGCAGCTACAGGAGCAACACTGAAGCTTTCTTT.

The CDR3 DNA reads TGTGCCAGCAGTGACACTCTTGGAGGCAATCAGCCCCAGCATTTT. It is translated as CASSDTLGGNQPQHF. V usage is TRBV2 and J usage is TRBJ1-5; the D is unclear. Trimming removed 3 bases from V and 2 bases from J, with 11 bases in between. The CDR3 extends over 15 amino acids. Germline CDR1 is SNHLY and CDR2 is FYNNEI.

The chain is built from TRBV27 and TRBJ2-7; TRBD2 aligns across 9 bases. V trimming: 3 bases; J trimming: 3 bases; junction bases outside the gene matches: 3. The CDR3 contains 14 residues. CDR1 and CDR2 from the germline V gene are MNHEY and SMNVEV (reference sequence). This CDR3 is CASSLLAGVYEQYF. The CDR3 DNA is TGTGCCAGCAGTTTGTTAGCGGGAGTCTACGAGCAGTACTTC.

The chain has TRBV5-4 and TRBJ1-5; D is unclear. Germline CDR1 SGHNT, CDR2 YYREEE (reference sequence). Trimming took 4 bases from V and 3 from J, leaving 8 bases between them. CDR3 length equals 13 residues. In DNA form, the CDR3 reads TGTGCCAGCAGCCAAGGACCCAATCAGCCCCAGCATTTT. Protein product: CASSQGPNQPQHF.

This chain connects TRBV5-1 to TRBJ2-7; 7 bases line up with TRBD1. CDR1 SGHRS and CDR2 YFSETQ come from the germline V gene. The CDR3 is 18 amino acids. J was trimmed by 4 bases and V by 4 bases; bases with no gene match: 20. The CDR3 nucleotides are TGCGCCAGCAGCCCGGGACAGAACCCCCGTGCACTCCGATACGAGCAGTACTTC. Its protein product is CASSPGQNPRALRYEQYF. The variable domain in full, with the rest retrieved from reference TRBV5-1 and TRBJ2-7, is KAGVTQTPRYLIKTRGQQVTLSCSPISGHRSVSWYQQTPGQGLQFLFEYFSETQRNKGNFPGRFSGRQFSNSRSEMNVSTLELGDSALYLCASSPGQNPRALRYEQYFGPGTRLTVT.

The V call is TRBV9, the J call TRBJ1-2; D is undetermined. V dropped 0 bases and J dropped 8 bases, with 11 bases sitting between them. Germline V gene lookup returns CDR1 SGDLS and CDR2 YYNGEE. The CDR3 spans 13 residues. In DNA form, the CDR3 reads TGTGCCAGCAGCGTAGCGACCAATCTAGGCTACACCTTC. Translated, it gives CASSVATNLGYTF.

The rearrangement uses TRBV2 and TRBJ1-1; 9 positions match TRBD1. Germline assignment: CDR1 SNHLY and CDR2 FYNNEI. The CDR3 is 17 residues long. The J segment lost 6 bases and the V segment lost 6 bases, leaving 17 bases of the junction unmatched. The CDR3 spells CASSLRTGAFMRAEAFF. The CDR3, as DNA: TGTGCCAGCAGCCTCAGGACAGGGGCCTTCATGCGGGCTGAAGCTTTCTTT.

This clone is a singleton in its sample. In the same sample, other DNA sequences code for this CDR3. The V call is TRBV5-1, the J call TRBJ1-1, with D tentatively TRBD1 (5 bases). CDR1 is SGHRS and CDR2 is YFSETQ in the germline V gene. CDR3 length: 14 amino acids. Trimming left V 3 bases short and J 1 base short, with 10 bases between. The CDR3 bases are TGCGCCAGCAGCTCCGGGACCGGGAACACTGAAGCTTTCTTT. Residues: CASSSGTGNTEAFF.

The chain has TRBV9 and TRBJ1-2; 7 nucleotides line up with TRBD1. This CDR3 spans 15 amino acids. The trim removed 0 bases at V and 5 bases at J, leaving 7 bases unmatched. The germline gives CDR1 SGDLS, CDR2 YYNGEE. This CDR3 is CASSVVQGVEYGYTF. The CDR3 DNA reads TGTGCCAGCAGCGTAGTCCAGGGGGTAGAGTATGGCTACACCTTC. Based on the CDR3 plus reference TRBV9 and TRBJ1-2, the full variable domain is DSGVTQTPKHLITATGQRVTLRCSPRSGDLSVYWYQQSLDQGLQFLIQYYNGEERAKGNILERFSAQQFPDLHSELNLSSLELGDSALYFCASSVVQGVEYGYTFGSGTRLTVV.

The rearrangement uses TRBV7-3 and TRBJ1-6; D not resolved. CDR1 and CDR2 from the germline V gene are SGHTA and FQGTGA. This CDR3 is built from 12 residues. The V end lost 5 bases, the J end lost 9 bases, and 8 bases lay between the germline ends. This CDR3 is CASSLSGSPLHF. CDR3 DNA sequence: TGTGCCAGCAGCCTCTCGGGTTCACCCCTCCACTTT. The entire variable domain, with the rest obtained from reference TRBV7-3 and TRBJ1-6, is as follows: GAGVSQTPSNKVTEKGKYVELRCDPISGHTALYWYRQSLGQGPEFLIYFQGTGAADDSGLPNDRFFAVRPEGSVSTLKIQRTERGDSAVYLCASSLSGSPLHFGNGTRLTVT.